This entry lists 10 T cell receptor beta chains sequenced from one sample in a study of shared clonotypes between healthy human individuals. Sequencing was performed with immunoSEQ multiplex PCR; in TCRdb, only in-frame clones are kept and a portion is missing. The sample includes about half a million clones, over 75% of them seen just once. The sample was PBMCs. These receptors all come from a woman between 35 and 50 years old in good health. Some clones in this sample may be carry-over from other donors' samples.

In DNA, the CDR3 is TGTGCCAGCAGCAAAGACAGGCAAGAGACCCAGTACTTC. This encodes CASSKDRQETQYF. V is TRBV6-6 and J is TRBJ2-5, with TRBD1 as a possible D gene (6 bases). V lost 6 bases and J 2 bases, leaving 10 bases between the germline ends. Germline V gene data show CDR1 as MNHNY and CDR2 as SVGAGI (reference sequence). There are 13 residues in the CDR3.

The V call is TRBV29-1, the J call TRBJ2-2, with 10 bases aligning to TRBD2. CDR3 length: 14 residues. Germline values: CDR1 SQVTM, CDR2 ANQGSEA. Germline trimming cut 5 bases from V and 6 bases from J; bases unmatched to any gene: 6. The CDR3 loop is CSVWPSGSAGELFF. The CDR3 DNA reads TGCAGCGTTTGGCCTAGCGGGAGTGCCGGGGAGCTGTTTTTT.

The rearrangement joins TRBV19 to TRBJ1-2; 8 bases match TRBD1. Looked up from germline, CDR1 is LNHDA and CDR2 is SQIVND (reference sequence). J lost 2 bases, V lost 6 bases, and 8 bases had no gene match. The CDR3 length is 15 residues. The CDR3 coding sequence is TGTGCCAGTAGCGACGACAGGGGAATAAACTATGGCTACACCTTC. It translates to CASSDDRGINYGYTF. Full variable domain (remainder filled in from reference TRBV19 and TRBJ1-2): DGGITQSPKYLFRKEGQNVTLSCEQNLNHDAMYWYRQDPGQGLRLIYYSQIVNDFQKGDIAEGYSVSREKKESFPLTVTSAQKNPTAFYLCASSDDRGINYGYTFGSGTRLTVV.

The rearrangement uses TRBV29-1 and TRBJ2-7, with 8 positions matching TRBD2. The CDR3 totals 13 residues. From germline, CDR1 is SQVTM and CDR2 ANQGSEA. The ends lost 7 bases at V and 4 bases at J; junction bases unmatched: 9. The CDR3 is CSASITSGYEQYF. The CDR3 bases are TGCAGCGCATCGATTACTAGCGGATACGAGCAGTACTTC.

V and J are TRBV5-1 and TRBJ2-5, with TRBD2 as a possible D gene (6 bases). V lost 0 bases and J 0 bases, leaving 15 bases between the germline ends. The CDR3 spans 17 residues. Germline assignment: CDR1 SGHRS and CDR2 YFSETQ. CDR3 residues: CASSLGKAGPYQETQYF. The CDR3 DNA reads TGCGCCAGCAGCTTGGGCAAAGCGGGCCCGTACCAAGAGACCCAGTACTTC.

Regarding this clone: A far larger clone lies a single base away; this is likely a read error. This specimen includes other DNA sequences encoding the same CDR3. V and J are TRBV7-3 and TRBJ2-7, with D possibly being TRBD1 (5 bases). Germline CDR1 is SGHTA and CDR2 is FQGTGA. V was shortened by 10 bases and J by 5 bases, with 21 bases between the two germline ends. There are 14 residues in the CDR3. The CDR3 spells CATAEWPGNDEQYF. The CDR3 DNA follows: TGTGCCACCGCTGAGTGGCCAGGGAACGACGAGCAGTACTTC.

J is TRBJ2-7 and V is TRBV2; 7 bases match TRBD2. Losses at the gene ends were 2 bases for V and 3 bases for J; bases not matched to a gene: 7. The CDR3 is 15 amino acids. Germline V lookup: CDR1 SNHLY, CDR2 FYNNEI. CDR3 in amino acids: CASSELARGFYEQYF. The DNA for the CDR3 is TGTGCCAGCAGTGAACTAGCGCGGGGGTTCTACGAGCAGTACTTC.

This clone was recorded once. V usage is TRBV28 and J usage is TRBJ1-3; TRBD1 matches at 10 bases. CDR1 is MDHEN, CDR2 SYDVKM, per germline. V dropped 6 bases and J dropped 7; count of bases not matched to a gene: 3. The CDR3 runs 13 residues. DNA for the CDR3: TGTGCCAGCAGGGGGACAGGGGATAACACCATATATTTT. Protein sequence: CASRGTGDNTIYF.

The rearrangement joins TRBV18 to TRBJ2-1; D not certain. From germline, CDR1 is KGHSH and CDR2 LQKENI. This CDR3 is 14 amino acids long. V lost 0 bases to trimming and J lost 5 bases, with 8 bases between them. CDR3 loop: CASSPPPDDNEQFF. The CDR3 DNA reads TGTGCCAGCTCACCACCGCCGGATGACAATGAGCAGTTCTTC.

The sample holds many counts of this clone. The same CDR3 arises from other DNA sequences in this sample as well. This sequence joins TRBV28 and TRBJ1-5; a weak D match, TRBD1 (6 bases). CDR1 is MDHEN, CDR2 SYDVKM, per germline. The CDR3 contains 13 residues. V was shortened by 5 bases and J by 6 bases, with 11 bases between the two germline ends. The CDR3 DNA follows: TGTGCCAGCAGTGGGGGGGCGGGTCAGCCCCAGCATTTT. As protein: CASSGGAGQPQHF.